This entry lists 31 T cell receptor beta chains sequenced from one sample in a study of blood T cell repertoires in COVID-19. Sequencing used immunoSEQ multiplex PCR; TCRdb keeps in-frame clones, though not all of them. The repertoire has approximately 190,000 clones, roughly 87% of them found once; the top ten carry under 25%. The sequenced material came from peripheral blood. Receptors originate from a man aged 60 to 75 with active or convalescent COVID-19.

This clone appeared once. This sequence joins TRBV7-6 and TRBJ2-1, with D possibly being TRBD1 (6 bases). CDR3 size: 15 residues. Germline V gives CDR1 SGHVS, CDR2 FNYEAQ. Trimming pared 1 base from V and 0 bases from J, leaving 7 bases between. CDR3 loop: CASSLGQASYNEQFF. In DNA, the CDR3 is TGTGCCAGCAGCTTAGGACAGGCCTCCTACAATGAGCAGTTCTTC.

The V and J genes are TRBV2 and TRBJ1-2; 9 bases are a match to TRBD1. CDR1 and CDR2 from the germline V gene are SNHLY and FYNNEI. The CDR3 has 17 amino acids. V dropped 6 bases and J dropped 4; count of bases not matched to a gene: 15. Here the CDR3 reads CASRRPGQGAPLYGYTF. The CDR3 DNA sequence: TGTGCCAGCAGGAGACCGGGACAGGGAGCCCCCCTCTATGGCTACACCTTC.

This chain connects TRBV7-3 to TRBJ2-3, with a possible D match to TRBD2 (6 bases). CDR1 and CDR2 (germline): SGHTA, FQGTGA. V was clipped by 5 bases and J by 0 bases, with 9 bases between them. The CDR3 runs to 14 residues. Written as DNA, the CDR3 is TGTGCCAGCAGCCGGGGGTTTAGCACAGATACGCAGTATTTT. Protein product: CASSRGFSTDTQYF.

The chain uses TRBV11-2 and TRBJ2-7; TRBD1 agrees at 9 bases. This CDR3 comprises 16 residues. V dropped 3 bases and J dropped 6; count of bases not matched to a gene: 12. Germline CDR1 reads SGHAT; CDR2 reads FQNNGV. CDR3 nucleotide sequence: TGTGCCAGCAGCTTCCTTACAGGGGGCGCATCTGGCGAGCAGTACTTC. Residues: CASSFLTGGASGEQYF.

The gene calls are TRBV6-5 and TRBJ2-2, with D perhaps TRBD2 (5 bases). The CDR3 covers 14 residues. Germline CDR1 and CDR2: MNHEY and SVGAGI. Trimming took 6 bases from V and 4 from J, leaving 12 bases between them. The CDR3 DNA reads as TGTGCCAGCAGACCCCCGGGGAGCACCGGGGAGCTGTTTTTT. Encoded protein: CASRPPGSTGELFF.

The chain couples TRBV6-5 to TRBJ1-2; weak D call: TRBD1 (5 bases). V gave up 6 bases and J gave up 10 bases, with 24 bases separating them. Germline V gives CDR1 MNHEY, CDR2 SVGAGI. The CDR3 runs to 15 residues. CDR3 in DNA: TGTGCCAGCAGCCGGACCTTTGCGCGGGGGTCTAACTACACCTTC. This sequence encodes CASSRTFARGSNYTF.

CDR3 in DNA: TGTGCCAGCAGCGCGGACAGGGATAGCTCTGGGGCCAACGTCCTGACTTTC. This codes for CASSADRDSSGANVLTF. The chain recombines TRBV7-9 with TRBJ2-6; 8 positions match TRBD1. V was clipped by 5 bases and J by 0 bases; unmatched bases: 6. This CDR3 is built from 17 residues. Germline values: CDR1 SEHNR, CDR2 FQNEAQ (reference sequence). Full variable domain (outside the CDR3, taken from reference TRBV7-9 and TRBJ2-6): DTGVSQNPRHKITKRGQNVTFRCDPISEHNRLYWYRQTLGQGPEFLTYFQNEAQLEKSRLLSDRFSAERPKGSFSTLEIQRTEQGDSAMYLCASSADRDSSGANVLTFGAGSRLTVL.

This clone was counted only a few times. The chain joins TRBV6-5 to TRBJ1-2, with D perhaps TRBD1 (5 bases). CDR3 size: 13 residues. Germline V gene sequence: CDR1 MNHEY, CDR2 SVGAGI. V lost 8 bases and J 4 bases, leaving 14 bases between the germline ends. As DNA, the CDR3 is TGTGCCAGCTTCGCGGGACGGTTCTATGGCTACACCTTC. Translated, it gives CASFAGRFYGYTF.

Written as DNA, the CDR3 is TGTGCCAGCAGTGAATTACTGAGATTTGAAGCTTTCTTT. Translation gives CASSELLRFEAFF. This chain connects TRBV6-1 to TRBJ1-1; D remains ambiguous. This CDR3 has 13 residues. Germline V lookup: CDR1 MNHNS, CDR2 SASEGT. Trimming took 2 bases from V and 7 from J, leaving 11 bases between them.

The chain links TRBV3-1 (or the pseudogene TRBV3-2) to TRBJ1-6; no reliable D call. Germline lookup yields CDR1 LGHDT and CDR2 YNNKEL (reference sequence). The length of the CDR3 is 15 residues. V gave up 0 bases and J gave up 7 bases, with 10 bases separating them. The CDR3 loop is CASSQDAGSNSPLHF. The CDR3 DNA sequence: TGTGCCAGCAGCCAAGATGCGGGGTCCAATTCACCCCTCCACTTT.

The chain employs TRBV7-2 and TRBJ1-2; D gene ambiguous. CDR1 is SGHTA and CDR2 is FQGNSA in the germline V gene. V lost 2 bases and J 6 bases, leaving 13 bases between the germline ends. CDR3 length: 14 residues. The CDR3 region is CASSLTFGVDGYTF. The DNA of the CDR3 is TGTGCCAGCAGCTTAACCTTCGGGGTCGATGGCTACACCTTC.

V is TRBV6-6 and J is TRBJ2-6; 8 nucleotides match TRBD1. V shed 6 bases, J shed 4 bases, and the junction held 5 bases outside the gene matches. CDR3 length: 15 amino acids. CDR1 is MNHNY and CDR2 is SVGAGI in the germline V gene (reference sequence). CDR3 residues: CASSPGGSGANVLTF. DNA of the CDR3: TGTGCCAGCAGCCCAGGGGGCTCAGGGGCCAACGTCCTGACTTTC.

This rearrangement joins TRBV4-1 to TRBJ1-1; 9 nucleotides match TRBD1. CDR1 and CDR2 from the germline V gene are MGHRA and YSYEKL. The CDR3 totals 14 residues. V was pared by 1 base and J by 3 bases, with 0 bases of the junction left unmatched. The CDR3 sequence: CASSQGDRDTEAFF. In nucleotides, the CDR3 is TGCGCCAGCAGCCAAGGGGACAGGGACACTGAAGCTTTCTTT.

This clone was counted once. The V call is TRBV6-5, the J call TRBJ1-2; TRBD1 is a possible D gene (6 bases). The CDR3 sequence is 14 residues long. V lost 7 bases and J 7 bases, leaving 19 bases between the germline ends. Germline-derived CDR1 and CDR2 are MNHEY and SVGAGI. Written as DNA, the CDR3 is TGTGCCAGCACCCAAGGGGGGGCTGGTGGTGGCTACACCTTC. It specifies CASTQGGAGGGYTF.

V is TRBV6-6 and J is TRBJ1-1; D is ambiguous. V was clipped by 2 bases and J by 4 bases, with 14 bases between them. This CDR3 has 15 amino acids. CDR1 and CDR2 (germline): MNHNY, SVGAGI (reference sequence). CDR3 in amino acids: CASSYTPPESTEAFF. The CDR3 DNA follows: TGTGCCAGCAGTTACACGCCTCCCGAGTCCACTGAAGCTTTCTTT.

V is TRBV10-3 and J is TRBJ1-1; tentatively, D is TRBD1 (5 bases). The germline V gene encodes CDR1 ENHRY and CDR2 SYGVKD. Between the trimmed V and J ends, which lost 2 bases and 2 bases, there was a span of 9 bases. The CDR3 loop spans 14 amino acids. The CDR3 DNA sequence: TGTGCCATCAGTGAGAGGGGTTTAAACACTGAAGCTTTCTTT. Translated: CAISERGLNTEAFF.

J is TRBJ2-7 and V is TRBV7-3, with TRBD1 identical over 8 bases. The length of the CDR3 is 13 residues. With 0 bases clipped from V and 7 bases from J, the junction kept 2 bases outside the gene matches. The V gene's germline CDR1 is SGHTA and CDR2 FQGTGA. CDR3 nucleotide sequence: TGTGCCAGCAGCTTAACGACAGGGGATGAGCAGTACTTC. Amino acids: CASSLTTGDEQYF.

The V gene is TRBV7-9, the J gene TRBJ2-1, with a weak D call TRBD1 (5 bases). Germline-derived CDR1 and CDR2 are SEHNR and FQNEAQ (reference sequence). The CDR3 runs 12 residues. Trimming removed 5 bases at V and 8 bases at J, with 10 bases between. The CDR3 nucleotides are TGTGCCAGCAGCCTCAGCAGGGATGAGCAGTTCTTC. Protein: CASSLSRDEQFF.

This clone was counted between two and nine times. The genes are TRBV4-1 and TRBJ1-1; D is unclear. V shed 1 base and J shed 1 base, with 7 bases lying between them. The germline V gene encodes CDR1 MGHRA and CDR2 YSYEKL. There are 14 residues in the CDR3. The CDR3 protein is CASSQGLSNTEAFF. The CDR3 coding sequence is TGCGCCAGCAGCCAAGGACTTTCGAACACTGAAGCTTTCTTT.

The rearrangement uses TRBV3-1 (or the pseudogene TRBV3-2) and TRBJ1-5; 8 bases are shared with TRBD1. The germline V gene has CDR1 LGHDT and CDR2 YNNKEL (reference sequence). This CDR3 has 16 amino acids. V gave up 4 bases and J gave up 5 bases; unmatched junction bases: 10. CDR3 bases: TGTGCCAGCAGCCCCCTGCAGGGGGCGCGGGATCAGCCCCAGCATTTT. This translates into CASSPLQGARDQPQHF.

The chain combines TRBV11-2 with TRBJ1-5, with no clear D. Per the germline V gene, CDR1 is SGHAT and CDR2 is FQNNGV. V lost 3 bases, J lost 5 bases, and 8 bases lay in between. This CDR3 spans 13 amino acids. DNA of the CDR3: TGTGCCAGCAGCTTTAGCCGGGATCAGCCCCAGCATTTT. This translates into CASSFSRDQPQHF.

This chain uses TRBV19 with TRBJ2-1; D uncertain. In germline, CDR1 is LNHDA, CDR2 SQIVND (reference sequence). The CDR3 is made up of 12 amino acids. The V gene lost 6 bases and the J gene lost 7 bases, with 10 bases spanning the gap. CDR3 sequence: CASSPTWNEQFF. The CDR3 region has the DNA TGTGCCAGTAGCCCTACGTGGAATGAGCAGTTCTTC.

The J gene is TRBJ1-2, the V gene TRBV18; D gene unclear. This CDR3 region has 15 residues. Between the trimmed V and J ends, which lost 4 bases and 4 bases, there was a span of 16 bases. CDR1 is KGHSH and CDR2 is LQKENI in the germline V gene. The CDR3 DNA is TGTGCCAGCTCACTAGAGCCCGCTGCGGGCTATGGCTACACCTTC. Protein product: CASSLEPAAGYGYTF.

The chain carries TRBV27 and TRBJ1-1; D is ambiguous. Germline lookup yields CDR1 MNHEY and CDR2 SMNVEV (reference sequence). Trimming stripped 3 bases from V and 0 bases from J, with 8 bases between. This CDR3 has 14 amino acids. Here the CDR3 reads CASSFYPMNTEAFF. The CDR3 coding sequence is TGTGCCAGCAGTTTCTACCCGATGAACACTGAAGCTTTCTTT.

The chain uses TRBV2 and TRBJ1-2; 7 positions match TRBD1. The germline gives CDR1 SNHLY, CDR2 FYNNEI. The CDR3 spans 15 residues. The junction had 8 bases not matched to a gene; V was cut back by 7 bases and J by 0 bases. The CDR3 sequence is CASTARTGANYGYTF. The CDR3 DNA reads TGTGCCAGCACCGCAAGGACAGGAGCTAACTATGGCTACACCTTC.

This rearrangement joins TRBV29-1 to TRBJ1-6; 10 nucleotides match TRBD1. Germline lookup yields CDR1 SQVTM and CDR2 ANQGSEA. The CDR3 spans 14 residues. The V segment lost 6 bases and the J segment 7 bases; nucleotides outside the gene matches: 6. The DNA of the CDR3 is TGCAGCGTCTCCGGGACAGGGGTGAATTCACCCCTCCACTTT. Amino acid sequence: CSVSGTGVNSPLHF. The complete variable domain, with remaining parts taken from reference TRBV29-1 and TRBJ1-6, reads SAVISQKPSRDICQRGTSLTIQCQVDSQVTMMFWYRQQPGQSLTLIATANQGSEATYESGFVIDKFPISRPNLTFSTLTVSNMSPEDSSIYLCSVSGTGVNSPLHFGNGTRLTVT.

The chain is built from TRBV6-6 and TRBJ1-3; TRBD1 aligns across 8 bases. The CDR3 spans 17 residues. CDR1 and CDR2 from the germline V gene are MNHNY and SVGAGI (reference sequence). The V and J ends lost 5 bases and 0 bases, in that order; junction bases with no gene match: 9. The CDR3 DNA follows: TGTGCCAGCAGTCTCTGGGGACAGGCAATCTCTGGAAACACCATATATTTT. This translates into CASSLWGQAISGNTIYF.

The CDR3 DNA reads TGTGCCAGCACCCCACCGGTCGTCGGAAACACCATATATTTT. This sequence encodes CASTPPVVGNTIYF. The gene calls are TRBV6-5 and TRBJ1-3; no reliable D call. Deletions cut 7 bases from V and 4 bases from J, with 14 bases between. CDR3 size: 14 residues. Germline CDR1 reads MNHEY; CDR2 reads SVGAGI.

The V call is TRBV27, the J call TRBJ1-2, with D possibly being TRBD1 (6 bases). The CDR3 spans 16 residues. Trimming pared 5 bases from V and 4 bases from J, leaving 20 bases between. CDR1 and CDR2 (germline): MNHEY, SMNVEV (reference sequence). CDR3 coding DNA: TGTGCCAGCAGTGATCAGGGGAGGGGGGGCAGCTATGGCTACACCTTC. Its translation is CASSDQGRGGSYGYTF.

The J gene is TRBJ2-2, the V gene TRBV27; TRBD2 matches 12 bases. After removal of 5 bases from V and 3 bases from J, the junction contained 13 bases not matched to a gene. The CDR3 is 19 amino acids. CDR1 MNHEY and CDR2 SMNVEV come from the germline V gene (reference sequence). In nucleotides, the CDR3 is TGTGCCAGCAGTCGTAGGGCTAGCGGGGGGGCCGGGGACACCGGGGAGCTGTTTTTT. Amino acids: CASSRRASGGAGDTGELFF.

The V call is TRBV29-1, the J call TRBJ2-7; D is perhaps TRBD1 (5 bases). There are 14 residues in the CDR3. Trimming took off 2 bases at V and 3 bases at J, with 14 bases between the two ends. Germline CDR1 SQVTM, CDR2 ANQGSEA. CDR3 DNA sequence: TGCAGCGTTGAACACCCAGGGATTCGCTACGAGCAGTACTTC. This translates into CSVEHPGIRYEQYF.